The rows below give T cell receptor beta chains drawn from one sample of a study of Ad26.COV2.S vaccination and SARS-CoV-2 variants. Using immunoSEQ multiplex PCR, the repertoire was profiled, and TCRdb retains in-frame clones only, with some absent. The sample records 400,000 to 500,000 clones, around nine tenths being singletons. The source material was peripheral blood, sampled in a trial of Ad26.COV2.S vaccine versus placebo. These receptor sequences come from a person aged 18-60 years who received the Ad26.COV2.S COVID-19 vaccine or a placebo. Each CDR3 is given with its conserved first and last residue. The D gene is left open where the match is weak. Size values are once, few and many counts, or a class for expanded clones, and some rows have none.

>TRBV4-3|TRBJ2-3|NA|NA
TGCGCCAGCCGGGGAGGGGGTGAGAGCACAGATACGCAGTATTTT
CASRGGGESTDTQYF
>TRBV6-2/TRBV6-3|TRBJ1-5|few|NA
TGTGCCAGCAGTTACCGAAATCAGCCCCAGCATTTT
CASSYRNQPQHF
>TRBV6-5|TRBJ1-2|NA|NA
TGTGCCAGCAGGGTTCTGGGGGGCGGGTATGGCTACACCTTC
CASRVLGGGYGYTF
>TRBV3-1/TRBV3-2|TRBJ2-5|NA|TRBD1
TGTGCCAGCAGCCAATTTAAGGGGGCAGGGGTAATCGGGGAGACCCAGTACTTC
CASSQFKGAGVIGETQYF
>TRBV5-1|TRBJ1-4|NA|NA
TGCGCCAGCAGCCGAATAGACCCGGCCGGGCGTGGTAATGAAAAACTGTTTTTT
CASSRIDPAGRGNEKLFF
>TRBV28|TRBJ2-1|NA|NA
TGTGCCAGCAGTTCCGACAGGGAGGGCTCCTACAATGAGCAGTTCTTC
CASSSDREGSYNEQFF
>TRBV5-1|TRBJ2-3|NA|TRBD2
TGCGCCAGCAGCTTTACCTTAGCGGGGGCCTCCACAGATACGCAGTATTTT
CASSFTLAGASTDTQYF
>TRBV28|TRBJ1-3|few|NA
TGTGCCAGCAGTCCTACGGGGAACAATGGAAACACCATATATTTT
CASSPTGNNGNTIYF
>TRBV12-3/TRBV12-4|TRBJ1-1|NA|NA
TGTGCCAGCAGTTGGACACTAAACACTGAAGCTTTCTTT
CASSWTLNTEAFF
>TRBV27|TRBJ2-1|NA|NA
TGTGCCAGCAGTTTAAGCGGAAGCTCCTACAATGAGCAGTTCTTC
CASSLSGSSYNEQFF
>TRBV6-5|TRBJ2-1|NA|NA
TGTGCCAGCAGTTACCTAGCGCTCTCCTACAATGAGCAGTTCTTC
CASSYLALSYNEQFF
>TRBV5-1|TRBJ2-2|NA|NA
TGCGCCAGCAGCTTCGGAGGAGACACCGGGGAGCTGTTTTTT
CASSFGGDTGELFF
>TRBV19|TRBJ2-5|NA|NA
TGTGCCAGTAGTATTTTAGACAGAAAAGAGACCCAGTACTTC
CASSILDRKETQYF
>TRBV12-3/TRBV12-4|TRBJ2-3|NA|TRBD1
TGTGCCAGCAGTTTAGGACAGGGGGATTTACAGTATTTT
CASSLGQGDLQYF
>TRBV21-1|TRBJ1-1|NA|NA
TGTGCCAGCAGCAAAAGGCAGGGTAGGGAAGAAAGCACTGAAGCTTTCTTT
CASSKRQGREESTEAFF
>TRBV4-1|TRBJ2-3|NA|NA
TGCGCCAGCAGCCAAGAACCGAGGCAGGATACGCAGTATTTT
CASSQEPRQDTQYF
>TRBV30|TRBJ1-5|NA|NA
TGTGCCTGGAGTGAGGGAGGGCATCAGCCCCAGCATTTT
CAWSEGGHQPQHF
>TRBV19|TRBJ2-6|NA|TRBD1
TGTGCCAGTAGTCCCCACAGGGGAAATGGGGCCAACGTCCTGACTTTC
CASSPHRGNGANVLTF
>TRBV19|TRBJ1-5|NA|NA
TGTGCCAGTAGTATATCAGGGAACCAGCCCCAGCATTTT
CASSISGNQPQHF
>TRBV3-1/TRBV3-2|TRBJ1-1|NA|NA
TGTGCCAGCAGCCAAGGACACTCCCTACCCTCTGAAGCTTTCTTT
CASSQGHSLPSEAFF
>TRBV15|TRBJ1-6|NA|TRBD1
TGTGCCACCAGCAGTTCCACAGGGGGACGTAGCCCCCTCCACTTT
CATSSSTGGRSPLHF
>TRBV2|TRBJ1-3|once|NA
TGTGCCAGCGACTACAGGATCTCTGGAAACACCATATATTTT
CASDYRISGNTIYF
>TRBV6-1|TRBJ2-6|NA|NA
TGTGCCAGCAGTGAAGCGCGGGGCGCTGGGGCCAACGTCCTGACTTTC
CASSEARGAGANVLTF
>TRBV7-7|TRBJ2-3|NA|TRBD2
TGTGCTAGCAGCCGGGGACTAGCGGGGTCAGATACGCAGTATTTT
CASSRGLAGSDTQYF
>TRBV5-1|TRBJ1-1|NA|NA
TGCGCCAGCAGCCTAACACCTACCAACACTGAAGCTTTCTTT
CASSLTPTNTEAFF
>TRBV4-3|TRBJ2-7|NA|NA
TGCGCCAGCAGCCAAGGGAGGGGCGCGTACGAGCAGTACTTC
CASSQGRGAYEQYF
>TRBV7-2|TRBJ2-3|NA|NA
TGTGCCAGCAGCCGGGCATTCGGGGCTGATACGCAGTATTTT
CASSRAFGADTQYF
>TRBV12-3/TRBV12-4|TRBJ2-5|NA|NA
TGTGCCAGCAGTTTCTTGGGGGAGACCCAGTACTTC
CASSFLGETQYF
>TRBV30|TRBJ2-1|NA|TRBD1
TGTGCCTGGAGGGGTGGGACAGGCGATAAAAAGTTCTTC
CAWRGGTGDKKFF
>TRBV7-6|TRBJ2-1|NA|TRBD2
TGTGCCAGCAGCTTAGTACCAGCGGGGGGGCCGGGTGAGCAGTTCTTC
CASSLVPAGGPGEQFF
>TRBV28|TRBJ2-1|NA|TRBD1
TGTGCCAGCAGTTTACCCGACAGGGATGAGCAGTTCTTC
CASSLPDRDEQFF
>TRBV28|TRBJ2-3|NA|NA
TGTGCCAGCAGTCGGGACCGATACACAGATACGCAGTATTTT
CASSRDRYTDTQYF
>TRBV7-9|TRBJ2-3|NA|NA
TGTGCCAGCAGCTTCTTTTGGTCAGATACGCAGTATTTT
CASSFFWSDTQYF
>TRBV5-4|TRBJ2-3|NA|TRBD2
TGTGCCAGCAGCCATCCTAGCGGGGCAGGAGATACGCAGTATTTT
CASSHPSGAGDTQYF
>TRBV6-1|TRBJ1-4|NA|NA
TGTGCCAGCAGTGAGGGTCCGGCTAATGAAAAACTGTTTTTT
CASSEGPANEKLFF
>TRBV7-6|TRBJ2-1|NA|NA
TGTGCCAGCAGCTTAGGGGGCAGGCGCACCTACAATGAGCAGTTCTTC
CASSLGGRRTYNEQFF
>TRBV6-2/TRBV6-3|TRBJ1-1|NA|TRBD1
TGTGCCAGCAGCCTACAGGGGAAGAACACTGAAGCTTTCTTT
CASSLQGKNTEAFF
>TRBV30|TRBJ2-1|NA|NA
TGTGCCTGGAGTCTGGACTGGGGGAACAATGAGCAGTTCTTC
CAWSLDWGNNEQFF
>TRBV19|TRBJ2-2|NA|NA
TGTGCCAGTAGTATCTGGTCCACCGGGGAGCTGTTTTTT
CASSIWSTGELFF
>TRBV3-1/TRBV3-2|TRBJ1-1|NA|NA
TGTGCCAGCAGCCAAGACCCCGGGACATACACTGAAGCTTTCTTT
CASSQDPGTYTEAFF
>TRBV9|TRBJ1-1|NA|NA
TGTGCCAGCAGCCCTAGGACAGTAAGCCCACTGGGCAACACTGAAGCTTTCTTT
CASSPRTVSPLGNTEAFF
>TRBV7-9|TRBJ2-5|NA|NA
TGTGCCAGCAGCTTGCACTTCCCCGGGGAGACCCAGTACTTC
CASSLHFPGETQYF
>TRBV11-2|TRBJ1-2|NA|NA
TGTGCCAGCAGCGGTACTGGGCCGTCTGGCTACACCTTC
CASSGTGPSGYTF
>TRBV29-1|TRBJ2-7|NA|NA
TGCAGCGTTCTATGGGACAATCACGAGCAGTACTTC
CSVLWDNHEQYF
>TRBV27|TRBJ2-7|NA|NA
TGTGCCAGCAGTCCGTCCCGGACCTACGAGCAGTACTTC
CASSPSRTYEQYF
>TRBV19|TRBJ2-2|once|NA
TGTGCCAGTAAGTCCGGAACCAACACCGGGGAGCTGTTTTTT
CASKSGTNTGELFF
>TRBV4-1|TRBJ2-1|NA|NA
TGCGCCAGCAGCCAACTAGCCGAGCCCTACAATGAGCAGTTCTTC
CASSQLAEPYNEQFF
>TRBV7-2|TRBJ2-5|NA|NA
TGTGCCAGCAGCTCCCCTGGGGGGATTGCGACCCAGTACTTC
CASSSPGGIATQYF
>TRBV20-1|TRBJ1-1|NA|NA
TGCAGTGCTAGTATGCAGACATATCAAGCTTTCTTT
CSASMQTYQAFF
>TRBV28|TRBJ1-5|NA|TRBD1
TGTGCCAGCAGTTTAGGACAGGTAAATCAGCCCCAGCATTTT
CASSLGQVNQPQHF
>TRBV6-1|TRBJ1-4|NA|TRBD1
TGTGCCAGCAGTGAACCGGGACAGGGGGCTCCTAATGAAAAACTGTTTTTT
CASSEPGQGAPNEKLFF
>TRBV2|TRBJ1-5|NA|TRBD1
TGTGCCAGCAGCCTAGACAGGGGGTATCAGCCCCAGCATTTT
CASSLDRGYQPQHF
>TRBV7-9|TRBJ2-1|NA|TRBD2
TGTGCCAGCAGCTCCATCCTAAGAGGGGTAGCGGGGACTAGGGATGAGCAGTTCTTC
CASSSILRGVAGTRDEQFF
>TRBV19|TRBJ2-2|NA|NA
TGTGCCAGTACCTATGGTGGACAGTACAACGGGGAGCTGTTTTTT
CASTYGGQYNGELFF